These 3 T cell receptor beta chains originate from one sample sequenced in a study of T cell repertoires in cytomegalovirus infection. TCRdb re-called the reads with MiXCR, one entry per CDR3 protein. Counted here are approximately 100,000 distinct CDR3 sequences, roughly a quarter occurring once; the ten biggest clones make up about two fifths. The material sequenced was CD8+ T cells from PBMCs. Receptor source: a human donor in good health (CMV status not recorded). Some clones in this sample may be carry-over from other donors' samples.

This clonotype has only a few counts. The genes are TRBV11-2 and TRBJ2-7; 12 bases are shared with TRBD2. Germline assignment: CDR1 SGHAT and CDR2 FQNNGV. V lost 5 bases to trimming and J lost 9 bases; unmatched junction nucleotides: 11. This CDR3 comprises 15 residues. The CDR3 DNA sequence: TGTGCCAGCAGCCCTCCGGGACTAGCGGGTGTAAGGCAGTACTTC. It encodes CASSPPGLAGVRQYF.

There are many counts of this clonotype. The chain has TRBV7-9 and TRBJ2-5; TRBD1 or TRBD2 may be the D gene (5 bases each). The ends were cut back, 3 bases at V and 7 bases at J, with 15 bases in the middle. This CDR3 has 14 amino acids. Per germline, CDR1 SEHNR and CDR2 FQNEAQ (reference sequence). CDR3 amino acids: CASSFSGTRGTQYF. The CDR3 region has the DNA TGTGCCAGCAGCTTTTCAGGGACCCGCGGGACCCAGTACTTC.

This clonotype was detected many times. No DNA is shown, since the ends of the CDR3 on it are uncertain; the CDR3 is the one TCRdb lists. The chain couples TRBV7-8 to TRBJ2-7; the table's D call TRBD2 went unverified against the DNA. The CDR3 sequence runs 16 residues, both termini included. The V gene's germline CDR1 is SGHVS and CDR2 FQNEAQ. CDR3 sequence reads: CPQDSAVYLCARTQYF.